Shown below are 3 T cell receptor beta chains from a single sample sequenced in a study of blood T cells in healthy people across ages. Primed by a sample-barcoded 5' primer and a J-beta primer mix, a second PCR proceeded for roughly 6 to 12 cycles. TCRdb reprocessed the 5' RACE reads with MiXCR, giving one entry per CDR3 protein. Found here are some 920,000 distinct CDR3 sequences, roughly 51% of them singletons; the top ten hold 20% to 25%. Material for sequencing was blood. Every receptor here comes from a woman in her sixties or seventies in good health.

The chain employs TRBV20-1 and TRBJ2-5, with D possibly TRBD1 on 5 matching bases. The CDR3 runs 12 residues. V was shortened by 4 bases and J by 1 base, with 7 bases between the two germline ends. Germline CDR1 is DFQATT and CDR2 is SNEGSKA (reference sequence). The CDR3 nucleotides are TGCAGTGCTACCGACAGCCAAGAGACCCAGTACTTC. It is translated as CSATDSQETQYF.

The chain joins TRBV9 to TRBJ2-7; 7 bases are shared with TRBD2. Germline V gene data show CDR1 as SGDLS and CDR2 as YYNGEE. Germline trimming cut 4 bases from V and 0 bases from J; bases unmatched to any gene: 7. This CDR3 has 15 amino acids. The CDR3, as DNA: TGTGCCAGCAGCATAACAGCGGGATTCTCCTACGAGCAGTACTTC. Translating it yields CASSITAGFSYEQYF.

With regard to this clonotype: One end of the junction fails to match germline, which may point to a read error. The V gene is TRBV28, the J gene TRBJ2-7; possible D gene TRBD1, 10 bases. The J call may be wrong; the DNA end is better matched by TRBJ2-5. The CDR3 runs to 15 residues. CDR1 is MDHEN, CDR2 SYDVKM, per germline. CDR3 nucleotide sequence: TGTGTCAGCAAAGCGGGGGGACAGGGGACCAAGACCCAGTACTTC. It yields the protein CVSKAGGQGTKTQYF.